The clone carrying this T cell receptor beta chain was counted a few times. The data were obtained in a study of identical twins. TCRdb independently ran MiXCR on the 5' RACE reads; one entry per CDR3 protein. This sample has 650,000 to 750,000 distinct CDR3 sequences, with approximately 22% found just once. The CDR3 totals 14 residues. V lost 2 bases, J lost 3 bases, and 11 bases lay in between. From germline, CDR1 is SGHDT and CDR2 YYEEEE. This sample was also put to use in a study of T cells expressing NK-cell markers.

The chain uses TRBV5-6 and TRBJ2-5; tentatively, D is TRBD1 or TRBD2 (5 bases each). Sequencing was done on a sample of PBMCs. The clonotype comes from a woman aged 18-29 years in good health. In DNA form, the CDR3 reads TGTGCCAGCAGCTTCCTGGGACGTAAAGAGACCCAGTACTTC. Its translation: CASSFLGRKETQYF.